These T cell receptor beta chains were read from a single sample in a study of blood T cell repertoires in COVID-19. Profiling relied on immunoSEQ multiplex PCR, and the TCRdb table lists in-frame clones only, not all of them. The table includes about 170,000 clones, approximately 86% detected once. Sequencing was carried out using peripheral blood. Every receptor here comes from a woman older than 75 with COVID-19, enrolled during active disease. CDR3s include the opening cysteine and the closing phenylalanine or tryptophan. D genes are given only for firm matches. Not every row has a clone size; where given, it reads once, few, many or a size class.

j_gene,v_gene,d_gene,abundance,CDR3aa,CDR3nt
TRBJ2-7,TRBV25-1,NA,NA,CASMKLGVQYF,TGTGCCAGCATGAAGTTAGGGGTGCAGTACTTC
TRBJ2-3,TRBV28,TRBD2,NA,CASSPQARGADTQYF,TGTGCCAGCAGTCCCCAGGCCCGGGGGGCAGATACGCAGTATTTT
TRBJ1-4,TRBV7-2,NA,NA,CASSSGGASNEKLFF,TGTGCCAGCAGCTCCGGGGGAGCATCTAATGAAAAACTGTTTTTT
TRBJ1-1,TRBV6-2/TRBV6-3,TRBD1,NA,CASSYGTAMNTEAFF,TGTGCCAGCAGTTACGGGACAGCCATGAACACTGAAGCTTTCTTT
TRBJ1-2,TRBV9,NA,NA,CASSSTRRTVYTF,TGTGCCAGCAGCTCAACCCGGAGGACAGTCTACACCTTC
TRBJ1-1,TRBV2,TRBD1,few,CASSPQGVTEAFF,TGTGCCAGCAGTCCACAGGGGGTCACTGAAGCTTTCTTT
TRBJ2-7,TRBV27,NA,NA,CASSFRGASLYEQYF,TGTGCCAGCAGTTTTCGGGGGGCGAGTCTGTACGAGCAGTACTTC
TRBJ1-2,TRBV10-2,NA,NA,CASSESSTSGYGYTF,TGCGCCAGCAGTGAGTCGAGCACGTCCGGGTATGGCTACACCTTC
TRBJ1-5,TRBV14,TRBD1,NA,CASSRTGGNQPQHF,TGTGCCAGCAGTCGGACAGGGGGCAATCAGCCCCAGCATTTT
TRBJ1-1,TRBV24-1,NA,NA,CATSRQNEAFF,TGTGCCACCAGTAGACAGAATGAAGCTTTCTTT
TRBJ2-7,TRBV5-3,TRBD1,once,CARSHRQGYTYEQYF,TGTGCCAGAAGCCACAGACAGGGCTATACCTACGAGCAGTACTTC
TRBJ2-7,TRBV9,NA,NA,CASSVVIPPGAGSYEQYF,TGTGCCAGCAGCGTAGTTATCCCACCAGGGGCAGGGTCCTACGAGCAGTACTTC
TRBJ1-2,TRBV6-5,TRBD1,NA,CASSYSGQGYGYTF,TGTGCCAGCAGTTACTCCGGACAGGGTTATGGCTACACCTTC
TRBJ2-3,TRBV12-3/TRBV12-4,NA,NA,CASSPSGSDTQYF,TGTGCCAGCAGTCCCAGCGGATCAGATACGCAGTATTTT
TRBJ1-1,TRBV24-1,NA,NA,CATSATGRAAFF,TGTGCCACCAGTGCTACAGGGCGAGCAGCTTTCTTT
TRBJ2-7,TRBV5-3,TRBD2,NA,CARSPNTSGRAYEQYF,TGTGCCAGAAGCCCGAACACTAGCGGGAGAGCCTACGAGCAGTACTTC
TRBJ2-3,TRBV7-2,TRBD2,once,CASSTLAGGPNTQYF,TGTGCCAGCAGCACACTAGCGGGAGGGCCGAATACGCAGTATTTT
TRBJ2-7,TRBV5-8,NA,NA,CASSSDVRGSYEQYF,TGTGCCAGCAGCTCGGATGTGAGGGGGAGCTACGAGCAGTACTTC
TRBJ2-7,TRBV27,TRBD2,NA,CASRLAGAGGEQYF,TGTGCCAGCAGACTAGCGGGAGCAGGGGGCGAGCAGTACTTC
TRBJ2-1,TRBV6-2/TRBV6-3,NA,NA,CASSYAGTPGNEQFF,TGTGCCAGCAGTTACGCAGGAACCCCAGGCAATGAGCAGTTCTTC
TRBJ2-1,TRBV7-3,TRBD2,few,CASSLSGRTTYNEQFF,TGTGCCAGCAGCTTAAGCGGGAGAACTACCTACAATGAGCAGTTCTTC
TRBJ1-5,TRBV28,TRBD1,once,CASSPTGEGSNQPQHF,TGTGCCAGCAGTCCCACAGGGGAAGGTAGCAATCAGCCCCAGCATTTT
TRBJ2-3,TRBV18,NA,few,CASSPIPGVPDTQYF,TGTGCCAGCTCCCCTATACCAGGGGTTCCAGATACGCAGTATTTT
TRBJ2-7,TRBV7-2,NA,NA,CASSPFTGLYEQYF,TGTGCCAGCAGCCCCTTTACAGGGCTATACGAGCAGTACTTC
TRBJ2-1,TRBV5-6,TRBD2,NA,CASSSPGLENEQFF,TGTGCCAGCAGCTCGCCGGGACTAGAAAATGAGCAGTTCTTC
TRBJ2-3,TRBV7-9,TRBD2,NA,CASSPKGAGGPETQYF,TGTGCCAGCAGCCCAAAGGGCGCGGGAGGGCCCGAAACGCAGTATTTT
TRBJ2-7,TRBV6-5,NA,once,CASSYDRTLTYEQYF,TGTGCCAGCAGTTACGATAGGACACTAACCTACGAGCAGTACTTC
TRBJ2-7,TRBV7-2,TRBD1,NA,CASSFRDRGPYEQYF,TGTGCCAGCAGCTTCCGGGACAGGGGGCCCTACGAGCAGTACTTC
TRBJ2-7,TRBV28,TRBD1,NA,CASSSQGTGVGEQYF,TGTGCCAGCAGTTCCCAGGGGACAGGGGTTGGCGAGCAGTACTTC
TRBJ2-5,TRBV6-2/TRBV6-3,NA,once,CASSAVGAWETQYF,TGTGCCAGCAGCGCCGTGGGAGCGTGGGAGACCCAGTACTTC
TRBJ2-7,TRBV25-1,TRBD1,NA,CPTRGTLYEQYF,TGTCCTACCAGGGGGACACTCTACGAGCAGTACTTC
TRBJ2-3,TRBV5-1,NA,NA,CASSWDISTDTQYF,TGCGCCAGCAGCTGGGACATTAGCACAGATACGCAGTATTTT
TRBJ1-2,TRBV28,TRBD1,once,CASTRTGEDYGYTF,TGTGCCAGCACCCGAACAGGGGAGGACTATGGCTACACCTTC
TRBJ1-2,TRBV7-9,TRBD1,NA,CASSYRGSEGHTF,TGTGCCAGCAGTTACAGGGGGTCGGAAGGCCACACCTTC
TRBJ1-1,TRBV5-4,NA,NA,CASSLQGIGTEAFF,TGTGCCAGCAGCTTACAGGGTATAGGGACTGAAGCTTTCTTT
TRBJ1-2,TRBV12-3/TRBV12-4,NA,many,CASRNQGGGYTF,TGTGCCAGCAGGAATCAGGGTGGTGGCTACACCTTC
TRBJ1-2,TRBV5-1,NA,NA,CASRMTPTGGYTF,TGCGCCAGCAGGATGACCCCGACGGGTGGCTACACCTTC
TRBJ1-2,TRBV7-2,TRBD1,NA,CASSLGRGDGYTF,TGTGCCAGCAGCTTAGGCAGGGGGGATGGCTACACCTTC
TRBJ2-4,TRBV15,NA,NA,CATSRDRGTGKNIQYF,TGTGCCACCAGCAGAGATAGGGGGACGGGAAAAAACATTCAGTACTTC
TRBJ2-1,TRBV19,TRBD2,NA,CASSPGLAGADEQFF,TGTGCCAGTAGTCCTGGACTAGCGGGAGCGGATGAGCAGTTCTTC
TRBJ1-2,TRBV28,NA,NA,CASSLAGGWYGYTF,TGTGCCAGCAGTTTAGCGGGGGGTTGGTATGGCTACACCTTC
TRBJ1-5,TRBV19,TRBD1,NA,CASSKGAGQGINQPQHF,TGTGCCAGTAGTAAAGGGGCCGGACAGGGGATCAATCAGCCCCAGCATTTT
TRBJ1-6,TRBV7-2,NA,NA,CASSRQGRNSPLHF,TGTGCCAGCAGCAGGCAGGGTCGTAATTCACCCCTCCACTTT
TRBJ1-1,TRBV11-2,TRBD1,NA,CASSMTGYTEAFF,TGTGCCAGCAGTATGACAGGGTACACTGAAGCTTTCTTT
TRBJ1-1,TRBV6-5,NA,NA,CASSYYGDRTEAFF,TGTGCCAGCAGTTACTACGGGGATCGCACTGAAGCTTTCTTT
TRBJ1-2,TRBV6-5,TRBD1,NA,CASSYLGQGNGYTF,TGTGCCAGCAGTTACTTGGGACAGGGAAATGGCTACACCTTC
TRBJ1-3,TRBV19,NA,NA,CASRRDGSSGNTIYF,TGTGCCAGTAGGCGAGACGGGAGCTCTGGAAACACCATATATTTT
TRBJ1-1,TRBV2,NA,NA,CASQFFQGRVEAFF,TGTGCCAGCCAGTTTTTCCAGGGTAGAGTTGAAGCTTTCTTT
TRBJ1-2,TRBV7-2,TRBD1,NA,CASSVQGASGYTF,TGTGCCAGCAGCGTCCAGGGGGCCAGTGGCTACACCTTC